These 7 T cell receptor beta chains were all obtained from the same sample, sequenced in a study of tumor and adjacent non-tumor tissue in lung cancer. TCRbeta libraries were built with three rounds of nested PCR, modified from ARM-PCR. MiXCR was run by TCRdb on the multiplex PCR reads, yielding one entry per CDR3 protein. The sample has 35,000 to 55,000 distinct CDR3 sequences, roughly 60% seen once. The template was RNA from unsorted bulk tissue. Distant lung tissue was collected more than 3 cm away from the tumor edge. The sample was distant non-tumor lung tissue. These receptors all stem from a man aged 50 to 60 with non-small cell lung cancer.

The chain joins TRBV11-1 to TRBJ1-2; no firm D call. V was shortened by 10 bases and J by 4 bases, with 19 bases between the two germline ends. Germline CDR1 reads SGHAT; CDR2 reads FQDESV (reference sequence). The CDR3 is 14 residues long. CDR3 coding DNA: TGTGCCATCAGTCACTCGGGAGTTGGCTATGGCTACACCTTC. Encoded protein: CAISHSGVGYGYTF.

Concerning this clonotype: This is likely a read error, given that the CDR3 carries no conserved phenylalanine or tryptophan at its end. V is TRBV11-2 and J is TRBJ2-5, with 10 bases aligning to TRBD2. Looked up from germline, CDR1 is SGHAT and CDR2 is FQNNGV. This CDR3 has 14 amino acids. CDR3 sequence reads: CSSGPSGGQETQYS. The CDR3 coding sequence is TGTTCCAGCGGCCCTAGCGGGGGACAAGAGACCCAGTACTCC.

For this clonotype: At one end, the junction sequence differs from germline, possibly due to a read error. This chain connects TRBV5-4 to TRBJ2-6; D gene unclear. The CDR3 consists of 15 residues. Germline assignment: CDR1 SGHNT and CDR2 YYREEE (reference sequence). CDR3 loop: CPSSYVRGGANVLTF. The CDR3 DNA reads as TGTCCCAGCAGCTACGTACGCGGCGGAGCCAACGTCCTGACTTTC.

The V gene is TRBV5-1, the J gene TRBJ2-5; D might be TRBD2 (6 bases). Per the germline V gene, CDR1 is SGHRS and CDR2 is YFSETQ. The CDR3 has 14 amino acids. Trimming left V 3 bases short and J 4 bases short, with 13 bases between. The CDR3 spells CASSSEGVRETQYF. The CDR3 DNA sequence: TGCGCCAGCAGCTCGGAGGGAGTACGAGAGACCCAGTACTTC.

This clonotype was recorded a few times. Possible read error: a much larger clone is one base away. The chain carries TRBV12-3 or TRBV12-4 and TRBJ2-2, with D unresolved. The CDR3 loop spans 14 amino acids. Trimming took off 5 bases at V and 4 bases at J, with 11 bases between the two ends. CDR3 DNA sequence: TGTGCCAGCAGTGCCCAGGTGCCCACCGGGGAGCTGTTTTTT. Amino acid sequence: CASSAQVPTGELFF.

This clonotype was counted only a few times. The gene calls are TRBV28 and TRBJ2-5; D is possibly TRBD1 (6 bases). V shed 1 base and J shed 7 bases, with 19 bases lying between them. CDR3 length: 16 residues. Germline V CDR1 and CDR2: MDHEN, SYDVKM. CDR3 amino acids: CASSLSTGRYHGTQYF. In nucleotides, the CDR3 is TGTGCCAGCAGTTTATCTACAGGGCGATACCACGGGACCCAGTACTTC.

A note on this clonotype: The germline gene is not matched at one end of the junction; a read error may be the cause. The rearrangement uses TRBV4-2 and TRBJ2-6; D call uncertain. The CDR3 is made up of 15 amino acids. Germline lookup yields CDR1 LGHNA and CDR2 YNFKEQ. The CDR3 DNA reads as TGTGCCAGCATCCAAGCCTGGGGTGGGGCCAACGTCCTGACTTTC. This gives the protein CASIQAWGGANVLTF.